A selection of T cell receptor beta chains follows, all from one sample in a study of blood T cell repertoires in COVID-19. Libraries were prepared by immunoSEQ multiplex PCR; TCRdb keeps only in-frame clonotypes and omits some of them. The sample yields 200,000 to 250,000 clones, nearly 90% seen once. Sequenced input: peripheral blood. These receptors all come from a woman aged 18-35 years who had recovered from COVID-19. CDR3s include the opening cysteine and the closing phenylalanine or tryptophan. The order of the fields is CDR3 protein, J gene, V gene.

CDR3aa: CASSARRAGAYEQYF; j_gene: TRBJ2-7; v_gene: TRBV7-6
CDR3aa: CASNDRGDTQYF; j_gene: TRBJ2-3; v_gene: TRBV19
CDR3aa: CARQGPMNTEAFF; j_gene: TRBJ1-1; v_gene: TRBV2
CDR3aa: CASSPTSGRYNEQFF; j_gene: TRBJ2-1; v_gene: TRBV18
CDR3aa: CASSQEGQRNYGYTF; j_gene: TRBJ1-2; v_gene: TRBV4-1
CDR3aa: CASSLGASGGSYEQYF; j_gene: TRBJ2-7; v_gene: TRBV7-2
CDR3aa: CASSWGQGNQPQHF; j_gene: TRBJ1-5; v_gene: TRBV7-9
CDR3aa: CASSLRAGQFF; j_gene: TRBJ2-1; v_gene: TRBV7-2
CDR3aa: CASQGQINQPQHF; j_gene: TRBJ1-5; v_gene: TRBV21-1
CDR3aa: CASAQVSTGELFF; j_gene: TRBJ2-2; v_gene: TRBV12-3/TRBV12-4
CDR3aa: CASRGMRGGEQFF; j_gene: TRBJ2-1; v_gene: TRBV27
CDR3aa: CASSPGGEKLFF; j_gene: TRBJ1-4; v_gene: TRBV9
CDR3aa: CSLQVGAEQYF; j_gene: TRBJ2-7; v_gene: TRBV29-1
CDR3aa: CASSHSSDEQFF; j_gene: TRBJ2-1; v_gene: TRBV12-3/TRBV12-4
CDR3aa: CASSLREGSYNSPLHF; j_gene: TRBJ1-6; v_gene: TRBV5-1
CDR3aa: CASKDRGTDTQYF; j_gene: TRBJ2-3; v_gene: TRBV6-5
CDR3aa: CSVPWQYTDTQYF; j_gene: TRBJ2-3; v_gene: TRBV29-1
CDR3aa: CASSYWGPTNAEAFF; j_gene: TRBJ1-1; v_gene: TRBV6-5
CDR3aa: CASSQGAGGTYEQYF; j_gene: TRBJ2-7; v_gene: TRBV14
CDR3aa: CASSQRGLYGNTIYF; j_gene: TRBJ1-3; v_gene: TRBV21-1
CDR3aa: CASSRGLRGSYNEQFF; j_gene: TRBJ2-1; v_gene: TRBV4-2
CDR3aa: CATRGQETQYF; j_gene: TRBJ2-5; v_gene: TRBV6-5
CDR3aa: CASSLAGQGYNQPQHF; j_gene: TRBJ1-5; v_gene: TRBV5-6
CDR3aa: CASNPGGYNEQFF; j_gene: TRBJ2-1; v_gene: TRBV9
CDR3aa: CASSWGQGADEQYF; j_gene: TRBJ2-7; v_gene: TRBV11-2
CDR3aa: CASSVGVLTYEQYF; j_gene: TRBJ2-7; v_gene: TRBV9
CDR3aa: CAVRRGNTEAFF; j_gene: TRBJ1-1; v_gene: TRBV6-5
CDR3aa: CASGRQGHTEAFF; j_gene: TRBJ1-1; v_gene: TRBV21-1
CDR3aa: CASSLWMAGDNEQFF; j_gene: TRBJ2-1; v_gene: TRBV11-2
CDR3aa: CASSPNYNEQFF; j_gene: TRBJ2-1; v_gene: TRBV6-6
CDR3aa: CASGVAGGTQETQYF; j_gene: TRBJ2-5; v_gene: TRBV10-2
CDR3aa: CASRTKTGWEGYTF; j_gene: TRBJ1-2; v_gene: TRBV5-6
CDR3aa: CASSPGGSSYEQYF; j_gene: TRBJ2-7; v_gene: TRBV4-3
CDR3aa: CASSPTPYEQYF; j_gene: TRBJ2-7; v_gene: TRBV6-5
CDR3aa: CATGQGATSEQYF; j_gene: TRBJ2-7; v_gene: TRBV24-1
CDR3aa: CASSFGPYSNQPQHF; j_gene: TRBJ1-5; v_gene: TRBV27
CDR3aa: CASSIVRFRDRTQNTQYF; j_gene: TRBJ2-3; v_gene: TRBV19
CDR3aa: CASSQDAGGPYNEQFF; j_gene: TRBJ2-1; v_gene: TRBV4-1
CDR3aa: CASSPRSGANVLTF; j_gene: TRBJ2-6; v_gene: TRBV27
CDR3aa: CAISDTPSGNTIYF; j_gene: TRBJ1-3; v_gene: TRBV10-3